This T cell receptor beta chain was sequenced during a study of cytomegalovirus exposure and HLA in healthy donors. The wider study: An early release of data contained 70 million to 95 million unique TCRs, which came from HLA-typed donors.

The CDR3 totals 15 residues. The trim removed 4 bases at V and 3 bases at J, leaving 4 bases unmatched. Germline V gene data show CDR1 as KGHSH and CDR2 as LQKENI. The study, taken as a whole, reports: Most subjects had HLA-A and HLA-B alleles reportedly predicted accurately by TCR beta sequences. In a later analysis, HLA-associated TCR beta chains were more clonally expanded than equally common others. A prior analysis recorded that most TCR beta V segments were productive about 87% or about 30% of the time.

A remark on this clone: No antigen is known for it.

Primers: 60 Vbeta forward and 13 Jbeta reverse. Clones were sequenced by immunoSEQ multiplex PCR, and TCRdb holds only the in-frame ones, with some missing. Here the sample spans 180,000 or so clones, 77% being singletons. The sequence derives from a female donor in good health and CMV-seronegative. This chain links TRBV18 with TRBJ2-2; 8 bases are shared with TRBD2. The source material was PBMCs. For the CDR3, the DNA is TGTGCCAGCTCACGCCGGGAGGGGGACACCGGGGAGCTGTTTTTT. It translates to CASSRREGDTGELFF. Complete variable domain (other parts from reference TRBV18 and TRBJ2-2): NAGVMQNPRHLVRRRGQEARLRCSPMKGHSHVYWYRQLPEEGLKFMVYLQKENIIDESGMPKERFSAEFPKEGPSILRIQQVVRGDSAAYFCASSRREGDTGELFFGEGSRLTVL.